The 6 T cell receptor beta chains below were found in one sample sequenced in a study of vaccination effects on CD4 cells after COVID-19. Their target antigens are unknown. TCRdb's table, derived via immunoSEQ multiplex PCR, lists solely in-frame clones and lacks some. There are about 24,000 clones in the sample; just under 75% occur only once, and roughly 3% lies in the top ten. Expansion with viral peptide pools was applied to antigen-specific CD4+ T cells by the ViraFEST assay prior to sequencing. Following 10 days of culture, CD4+ T cells were isolated. Vaccinees lacked prior SARS-CoV-2 infection and tested negative for nucleocapsid antibodies. Sequences were derived from CD4+ T cells from PBMCs cultured with SARS-CoV-2 spike peptides, sampled before COVID-19 vaccination. All receptors derive from a human donor who received a COVID-19 vaccine.

The chain links TRBV25-1 to TRBJ2-1, with 7 bases lining up with TRBD1. The CDR3 covers 17 residues. Germline-derived CDR1 and CDR2 are MGHDK and SYGVNS. V lost 1 base, J lost 2 bases, and 8 bases stayed unmatched. The CDR3 coding sequence is TGTGCCAGCAGTGAATCCCGAGACAGGGCCCCCTACAATGAGCAGTTCTTC. Translating it yields CASSESRDRAPYNEQFF.

The chain joins TRBV2 to TRBJ1-5, with unresolved D. The ends were cut back, 4 bases at V and 8 bases at J, with 12 bases in the middle. CDR3 length: 13 amino acids. The germline V gene encodes CDR1 SNHLY and CDR2 FYNNEI. The CDR3 DNA follows: TGTGCCAGCAGTGGGAATAGTGACAAGCCCCAGCATTTT. It yields the protein CASSGNSDKPQHF. Drawing the rest from reference TRBV2 and TRBJ1-5, the complete variable domain is EPEVTQTPSHQVTQMGQEVILRCVPISNHLYFYWYRQILGQKVEFLVSFYNNEISEKSEIFDDQFSVERPDGSNFTLKIRSTKLEDSAMYFCASSGNSDKPQHFGDGTRLSIL.

This chain links TRBV6-1 with TRBJ1-3; 7 bases align to TRBD1. The CDR3 covers 15 residues. In germline, CDR1 is MNHNS, CDR2 SASEGT. The J segment lost 4 bases and the V segment lost 2 bases, leaving 5 bases of the junction unmatched. The CDR3 region is CASSEQEGAGNTIYF. The CDR3 nucleotides read TGTGCCAGCAGTGAACAGGAGGGGGCGGGAAACACCATATATTTT.

The V and J genes are TRBV24-1 and TRBJ2-5; 12 bases are shared with TRBD2. Germline CDR1 and CDR2: KGHDR and SFDVKD. With V trimmed by 8 bases and J by 4 bases, 4 bases remained unmatched. The CDR3 has 14 residues. CDR3 loop: CATMSSGGAETQYF. The DNA of the CDR3 is TGTGCCACCATGTCTAGCGGGGGGGCAGAGACCCAGTACTTC.

This clone was recorded once. The genes are TRBV3-1 (or the pseudogene TRBV3-2) and TRBJ2-1; TRBD1 matches 9 bases. V lost 1 base and J lost 6; bases outside the gene matches: 4. There are 15 residues in the CDR3. Looked up from germline, CDR1 is LGHDT and CDR2 is YNNKEL (reference sequence). CDR3 DNA: TGTGCCAGCAGCCAAGGGACAGGGGTAGGCAATGAGCAGTTCTTC. It is translated as CASSQGTGVGNEQFF.

The CDR3: CASSQDGGVPGGYTF. The CDR3 DNA is TGTGCCAGCAGCCAAGATGGAGGGGTACCGGGGGGCTACACCTTC. The chain combines TRBV3-1 (or the pseudogene TRBV3-2) with TRBJ1-2, with D perhaps matching TRBD1 (5 bases). The CDR3 covers 15 residues. V lost 0 bases to trimming and J lost 8 bases, with 16 bases between them. In germline, CDR1 is LGHDT, CDR2 YNNKEL (reference sequence).